This T cell receptor beta chain was sequenced during a study of cytomegalovirus exposure and HLA in healthy donors. With regard to this clone: Its antigen is unknown.

General study points: Later findings reportedly placed an Asian-associated ancestry cluster below the roughly 670-donor mean for N-insertions.

V lost 0 bases and J lost 7, with 18 bases in between. This CDR3 contains 16 residues. Germline CDR1 and CDR2: ENHRY and SYGVKD. Though nominally healthy at sampling, donors likely had unrecorded immune exposures. The PCR contained 60 Vbeta and 13 Jbeta primers. Libraries were prepared by immunoSEQ multiplex PCR; TCRdb keeps only in-frame clonotypes and omits some of them. The data show under 130,000 clones, 50% to 70% seen once. The TCR comes from a man aged 30 to 39 in good health and CMV-seropositive. The chain uses TRBV10-3 and TRBJ1-2; possibly TRBD1 for D (5 bases). The sequencing input was PBMCs. CDR3 bases: TGTGCCATCAGTGAGTCGACGACAGCCGGCTATGTTGGCTACACCTTC. Protein: CAISESTTAGYVGYTF.